This section outlines one TCR beta chain sequence together with its context. This clone came up once. Its specific antigen is unknown. No qualities accompany the bases; no much larger clone lies one base away. The time point label, read with the paper, signifies: peripheral blood 6 weeks after treatment start. The cohort comprised around 31 patients with locally advanced or metastatic urothelial carcinoma treated at Memorial Sloan Kettering on a trial protocol. Peripheral blood mononuclear cells were collected pretreatment and during treatment, with between 1 and 8 total time points per patient. The Qiagen DNeasy Blood extraction kit was used to purify genomic DNA from total PBMCs and tumor samples. PBMCs were collected pretreatment and during treatment, and were isolated and stored as previously described. Synthetic TCR analog templates were spiked into each PCR to estimate absolute template abundance from read counts. TCRbeta CDR3 regions were amplified from genomic DNA with bias-controlled V and J gene primers using the immunoSEQ assay. Sequencing of rearranged TCRbeta segments was done at approximately 20X coverage. From the authors' description of their analysis: Sequencing errors were corrected by clustering and CDR3s were annotated against IMGT to assign V, D and J genes. Out-of-frame and stop-codon sequences were excluded, and only productive TCRbeta rearrangements were used in downstream analyses. Clonality was computed as one minus Shannon entropy normalized by the log of the number of unique productive sequences. Clones differing between time points or between blood and tumor were identified by Fisher's exact test with Benjamini-Hochberg correction at adjusted p below 0.01. Here the immuneACCESS table is served through TCRdb, limited to in-frame sequences with V and J called. Missing clones are a known gap in these copies; in checked studies unresolved V genes cover under half, and the rest lacks a known reason. V, J and clone size are taken as reported in that table, and D and trimming were inferred from the DNA itself. The sample table shows around 80,000 clones, and approximately 90% are seen once. Clones ranked in the top ten supply more than 0.85% of the sample.

The sample comes from a study of PD-L1 blockade in urothelial cancer (dated by TCRdb to 2016 to 2017). About the study as a whole: All patients started therapy around 2014 and received atezolizumab 1,200 mg intravenously every 3 weeks. About nine tenths of the roughly 29 patients were identified as males with urothelial cancer of bladder origin, and a prior smoking history was reported by 18 of 29 patients. Patients had an ECOG performance status of 0 or 1 and had received between 0 and 3 prior chemotherapy regimens. Blood samples were analyzed at 3 weeks after treatment start (second dose) and at 6 weeks after treatment start. A median of 141,255 T cells and 85,000 or so unique TCRs was obtained from blood samples, and a median clonality of around 0.08 was observed. Somatic, immune and clinical correlates of response to PD-L1 blockade with atezolizumab in urothelial cancer were the focus of an exploratory multi-omic analysis. Pretreatment tumor samples, along with matched peripheral blood collected serially before and after atezolizumab treatment, underwent TCR sequencing. Durable clinical benefit meant progression-free survival longer than 6 months, and TCR features were also tested against progression-free and overall survival. In the same patients, pretreatment tumors underwent whole exome sequencing and RNA sequencing in addition to TCR sequencing. Durable clinical benefit was achieved by nine patients and was not achieved by 20 patients. Pretreatment blood TCR-seq was available for about 27 patients, at least one posttreatment blood collection was obtained for about 25 patients, and tumor TCR-seq was available for about 25 patients.

The CDR3 sequence holds 16 residues, the cysteine and phenylalanine included. Only the CDR3 portion is preserved as DNA: 48 bases, with reading frame beginning at the first base. Unmatched junction bases come to 13, with V trimmed by 5 bases and J by 3 bases. CDR1 and CDR2 were assigned from the germline V gene as SGHTA and FQGNSA. On the study overall, not on this receptor specifically: A pretreatment peripheral blood TCR clonality below the median was linked to improved progression-free and overall survival. Because the sample size was small (n of about 30) and many exploratory analyses were performed, the results are intended to be hypothesis-generating. Greater expansion of tumor-associated TCR clones in peripheral blood 3 weeks after the start of treatment was observed in patients with durable benefit (n ≈ 22, p = 0.022).

The receptor comes from an elderly woman with urothelial cancer. Recombination connected TRBV7-2 to TRBJ2-7; the junction holds 7 bases that match TRBD2. Sequenced material: PBMCs, taken around atezolizumab (anti-PD-L1) treatment. The nucleotide sequence reads TGTGCCAGCAGCCGGATTATCGCGGGAGAAGACTACGAGCAGTACTTC. It specifies CASSRIIAGEDYEQYF.